A selection of T cell receptor beta chains follows, all from one sample in a study of cytomegalovirus exposure and HLA in healthy donors. Sequencing used immunoSEQ multiplex PCR; TCRdb keeps in-frame clones, though not all of them. The sample includes nearly 80,000 clones, 90% to 95% of them seen just once. Source material: PBMCs. The receptors were sampled from a woman aged 25 to 39 in good health and CMV-seronegative. Both conserved end residues are part of each CDR3. Each record gives: J gene, V gene, D gene, clone size, CDR3 DNA, CDR3 protein. A D gene is named only where the DNA matches it firmly. Clone size is shown for a subset of rows, as once, few, many or a class of expanded clone.

TRBJ2-7,TRBV29-1,TRBD2,.,TGCAGCGTTGTCACTAGCGGGATTCGTTACGAGCAGTACTTC,CSVVTSGIRYEQYF
TRBJ1-1,TRBV6-5,.,.,TGTGCCAGCAGTTCACCGGCGGGTGGGACTGAAGCTTTCTTT,CASSSPAGGTEAFF
TRBJ2-3,TRBV19,TRBD1,.,TGTGCCAGTAGTTTCATACAGGGGGGCGGAAAAGATACGCAGTATTTT,CASSFIQGGGKDTQYF
TRBJ1-2,TRBV19,.,.,TGTGCCAGTAGTATCCGTGGGAGTATCTCTAACTATGGCTACACCTTC,CASSIRGSISNYGYTF
TRBJ1-1,TRBV27,TRBD1,.,TGTGCCAGCAGTGTGGGACAGGGGGCCGCTGAAGCTTTCTTT,CASSVGQGAAEAFF
TRBJ2-7,TRBV7-2,TRBD2,.,TGTGCCAGCAGCTTACACCGCGGGCTAGCGGGGAGCTACGAGCAGTACTTC,CASSLHRGLAGSYEQYF
TRBJ2-7,TRBV6-5,TRBD1,.,TGTGCCAGCAGTTACGTCCGGGACAGGGGTTCCTACGAGCAGTACTTC,CASSYVRDRGSYEQYF
TRBJ2-1,TRBV5-4,TRBD2,.,TGTGCCAGCAGCCCTCGACTAGCGGGAGCTGGCAATGAGCAGTTCTTC,CASSPRLAGAGNEQFF
TRBJ2-7,TRBV27,TRBD1,.,TGTGCCAGCAGTTTATTAGGGACAGCAAGCTACGAGCAGTACTTC,CASSLLGTASYEQYF
TRBJ1-2,TRBV6-4,.,.,TGTGCCAGCAAGTGCGCGGCGGCTCGGGACTATGGCTACACCTTC,CASKCAAARDYGYTF
TRBJ1-2,TRBV5-1,.,many,TGCGCCAGCAGCTTGGGGGCAGGGTCTAGTGGCTACACCTTC,CASSLGAGSSGYTF
TRBJ2-5,TRBV5-1,.,.,TGCGCCAGCAGCTTGGAGGGTCGGGGGAGTGAGACCCAGTACTTC,CASSLEGRGSETQYF
TRBJ2-5,TRBV5-1,.,.,TGCGCCAGCAGCTTGGGGGGCAGCCCCGCGGAGACCCAGTACTTC,CASSLGGSPAETQYF
TRBJ2-1,TRBV5-1,.,.,TGCGCCAGCAGCTTGGACCACGGGGACTACAATGAGCAGTTCTTC,CASSLDHGDYNEQFF
TRBJ2-3,TRBV7-2,TRBD2,.,TGTGCCAGCAGCTCACCCCGAGCTAGCGGGAGGACCTCAGATACGCAGTATTTT,CASSSPRASGRTSDTQYF
TRBJ1-1,TRBV29-1,.,.,TGCAGCGTTGTCCTGACAGTGAACACTGAAGCTTTCTTT,CSVVLTVNTEAFF
TRBJ2-1,TRBV25-1,.,.,TGTGCCAGCAGTGAATTGAGCGGGCGGGCCTACAATGAGCAGTTCTTC,CASSELSGRAYNEQFF
TRBJ2-1,TRBV5-1,.,.,TGCGCCAGCAGCTTGGGAGGGGAGCAGTTCTTC,CASSLGGEQFF
TRBJ2-1,TRBV5-1,.,once,TGCGCCAGCAGCTTGGAGGGACACCCAGGAAGTAATGAGCAGTTCTTC,CASSLEGHPGSNEQFF
TRBJ2-5,TRBV19,TRBD2,.,TGTGCCAGTAGTAATCTAGCGGTTCAAGAGACCCAGTACTTC,CASSNLAVQETQYF
TRBJ1-2,TRBV15,.,.,TGTGCCACCAGCAGAGAGTATGAAGAGTATGGCTACACCTTC,CATSREYEEYGYTF
TRBJ2-7,TRBV5-1,TRBD2,.,TGCGCCAGCAGGGGAGGACTAGCGGGAGCCTACGAGCAGTACTTC,CASRGGLAGAYEQYF
TRBJ1-5,TRBV18,TRBD1,.,TGTGCCAGCTCACAGGGAATAGGGGGCTCCCAGCCCCAGCATTTT,CASSQGIGGSQPQHF
TRBJ2-2,TRBV4-3,.,.,TGCGCCAGCAGCCAAGAACAGGGTACCGGGGAGCTGTTTTTT,CASSQEQGTGELFF
TRBJ1-1,TRBV4-3,.,.,TGCGCCAGCAGCCAACAGGGTTCGATGGAAGCTTTCTTT,CASSQQGSMEAFF
TRBJ2-3,TRBV7-3,TRBD2,.,TGTGCCAGCAGCCCACTAGCGGGGGCAGATACGCAGTATTTT,CASSPLAGADTQYF
TRBJ2-5,TRBV6-1,TRBD2,.,TGTGCCAGCAGTGAATTTAGCGGGCTCGGTGAGACCCAGTACTTC,CASSEFSGLGETQYF
TRBJ2-7,TRBV5-1,.,.,TGCGCCAGCAGCATGGGACACGTCTACGAGCAGTACTTC,CASSMGHVYEQYF
TRBJ1-2,TRBV4-3,TRBD1,.,TGCGCCAGCAGCCAAACCTGGGACAGAGATGGCTACACCTTC,CASSQTWDRDGYTF
TRBJ1-1,TRBV7-2,TRBD1,.,TGTGCCAGCAGCTTAGATCGACAGGGGCAGAACACTGAAGCTTTCTTT,CASSLDRQGQNTEAFF
TRBJ1-2,TRBV7-2,TRBD1,.,TGTGCCAGCAGCCCAGACCAGGGGGCGGGGGGCTACACCTTC,CASSPDQGAGGYTF
TRBJ2-7,TRBV20-1,TRBD1,.,TGCAGTGCCGACAGGGTCTACGAGCAGTACTTC,CSADRVYEQYF
TRBJ1-2,TRBV6-6,TRBD1,.,TGTGCCAGCAGTGGACAGGGGGCGCTTAACTATGGCTACACCTTC,CASSGQGALNYGYTF
TRBJ2-1,TRBV4-3,TRBD2,.,TGCGCCAGCAGCCAAGGACTAGCGGGGCTTACAATCTACAATGAGCAGTTCTTC,CASSQGLAGLTIYNEQFF
TRBJ1-6,TRBV30,TRBD1,.,TGTGCCTGGAGGATAACAGGGGGTGGAAATAATTCACCCCTCCACTTT,CAWRITGGGNNSPLHF
TRBJ2-7,TRBV7-2,TRBD1,.,TGTGCCAGCAGCTTGCGGACAGGGGATCTCGAGCAGTACTTC,CASSLRTGDLEQYF
TRBJ1-2,TRBV30,TRBD1,.,TGTGCCTGGGGCCCGGGACAGGGTTTCTCTGGCTACACCTTC,CAWGPGQGFSGYTF
TRBJ2-5,TRBV11-2,TRBD2,.,TGTGCCAGCAGCTCCGGACTAGCGGGGCCCGAAGAGACCCAGTACTTC,CASSSGLAGPEETQYF
TRBJ2-2,TRBV28,TRBD2,.,TGTGCCAGCAGTTTCTTTACCGGGGGGGCCGAAACCGGGGAGCTGTTTTTT,CASSFFTGGAETGELFF
TRBJ1-1,TRBV18,.,.,TGTGCCAGCTCACCACCGAGTACAGGGATCACTGAAGCTTTCTTT,CASSPPSTGITEAFF
TRBJ1-1,TRBV19,.,.,TGTGCCAGTAGTATATGGGGCCGGGCCAGGGTATTGAACACTGAAGCTTTCTTT,CASSIWGRARVLNTEAFF
TRBJ1-2,TRBV19,TRBD1,.,TGTGCCAGTAGTATTTCGCCGACAGGGGACTATGGCTACACCTTC,CASSISPTGDYGYTF
TRBJ2-7,TRBV5-5,.,.,TGTGCCAGCAGCTTGAGGGGATACGAGCAGTACTTC,CASSLRGYEQYF
TRBJ2-7,TRBV30,.,.,TGTGCCTGGAGTGTACTTAGCTTTAAAGAGCAGTACTTC,CAWSVLSFKEQYF
TRBJ2-5,TRBV29-1,.,.,TGCAGCGCTGGTGGACAGATCCAAGAGACCCAGTACTTC,CSAGGQIQETQYF
TRBJ1-1,TRBV30,.,.,TGTGCCTGGAGTGTACACCTGGGGGGAAACACTGAAGCTTTCTTT,CAWSVHLGGNTEAFF
TRBJ2-7,TRBV7-3,.,.,TGTGCCAGCAGCTTAGATGGCAAGTCCTACGAGCAGTACTTC,CASSLDGKSYEQYF
TRBJ1-5,TRBV2,TRBD1,.,TGTGCCAGCATCAAAGGGACAGGGGAGTATCAGCCCCAGCATTTT,CASIKGTGEYQPQHF
TRBJ2-7,TRBV5-1,TRBD1,.,TGCGCCAGCAGCTTGTCAGGACAGGCCTTGGGCGAGCAGTACTTC,CASSLSGQALGEQYF
TRBJ2-7,TRBV28,.,.,TGTGCCAGCAGTCCCCCTTTTAACACACCCGGGTACGAGCAGTACTTC,CASSPPFNTPGYEQYF
TRBJ2-3,TRBV9,.,.,TGTGCCAGCAGCGACTCTAGCACAGATACGCAGTATTTT,CASSDSSTDTQYF